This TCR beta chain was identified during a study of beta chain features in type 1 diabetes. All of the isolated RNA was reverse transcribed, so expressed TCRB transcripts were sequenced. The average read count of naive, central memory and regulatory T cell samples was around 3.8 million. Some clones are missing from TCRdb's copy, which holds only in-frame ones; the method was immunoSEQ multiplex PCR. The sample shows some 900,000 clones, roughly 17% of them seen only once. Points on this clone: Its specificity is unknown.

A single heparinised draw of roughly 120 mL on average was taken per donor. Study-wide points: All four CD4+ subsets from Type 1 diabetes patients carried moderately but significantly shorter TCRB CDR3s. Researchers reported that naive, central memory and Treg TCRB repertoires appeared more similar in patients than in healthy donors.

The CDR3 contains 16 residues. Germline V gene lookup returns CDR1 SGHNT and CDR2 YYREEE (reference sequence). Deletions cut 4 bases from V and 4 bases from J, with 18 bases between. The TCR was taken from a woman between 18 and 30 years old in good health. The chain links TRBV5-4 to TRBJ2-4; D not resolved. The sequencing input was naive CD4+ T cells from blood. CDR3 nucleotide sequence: TGTGCCAGCAGCCCATTTCCGGGCAGCCAGAAAAACATTCAGTACTTC. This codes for CASSPFPGSQKNIQYF.